In this sample, the clone carrying this T cell receptor (beta chain) turned up a few times. In TCRdb, the 5' RACE reads were re-called with MiXCR into one record per CDR3 protein. The sample consists of about 370,000 distinct CDR3 sequences, roughly 11% of them appearing once. The entry originates in a study of T cells after yellow fever vaccination. V was clipped by 0 bases and J by 10 bases, with 13 bases between them. Germline lookup yields CDR1 ENHRY and CDR2 SYGVKD. The CDR3 covers 15 residues. This specimen was PBMCs, taken on the day of the first yellow fever vaccination. This clonotype was obtained from a man aged 18 to 30 who received the YFV17D yellow fever vaccine. The chain couples TRBV10-3 to TRBJ1-6, with D uncertain. The CDR3 DNA follows: TGTGCCATCAGTGAGTCGAGCAGGTTTTTGTCACCCCTCCACTTT. Amino acid sequence: CAISESSRFLSPLHF.